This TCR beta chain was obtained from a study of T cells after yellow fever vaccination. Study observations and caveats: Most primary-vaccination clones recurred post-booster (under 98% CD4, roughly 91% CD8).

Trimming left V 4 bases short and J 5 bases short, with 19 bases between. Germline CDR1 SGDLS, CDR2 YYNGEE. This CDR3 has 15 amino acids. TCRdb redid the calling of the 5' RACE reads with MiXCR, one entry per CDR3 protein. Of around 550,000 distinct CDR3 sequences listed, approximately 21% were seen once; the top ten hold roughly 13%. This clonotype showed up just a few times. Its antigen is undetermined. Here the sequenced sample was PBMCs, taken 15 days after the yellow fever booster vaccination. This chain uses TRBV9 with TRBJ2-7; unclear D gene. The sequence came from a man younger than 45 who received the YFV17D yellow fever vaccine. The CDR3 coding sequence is TGTGCCAGCAGCCAAAAGTCAATGGGCAGGAACGAGCAGTACTTC. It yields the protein CASSQKSMGRNEQYF.